This TCR beta chain originates from a study of cytomegalovirus exposure and HLA in healthy donors. The ends lost 3 bases at V and 1 base at J; junction bases unmatched: 1. CDR3 length equals 14 residues. Germline CDR1 is SGHTS and CDR2 is YDEGEE. Primers included in the PCR were 60 Vbeta and 13 Jbeta primers. Some clones are missing from TCRdb's copy, which holds only in-frame ones; the method was immunoSEQ multiplex PCR. This table has 95,000 to 110,000 clones, roughly 66% appearing once. This clone was recorded a few times. The clonotype originates from a woman aged 50 to 65 in good health and CMV-seronegative. The sequenced sample consisted of PBMCs. V gene TRBV5-8 combines with J gene TRBJ1-1; 9 bases are a match to TRBD1. CDR3 residues: CASSWGQGNTEAFF. The CDR3, as DNA: TGTGCCAGCAGCTGGGGACAGGGGAACACTGAAGCTTTCTTT.